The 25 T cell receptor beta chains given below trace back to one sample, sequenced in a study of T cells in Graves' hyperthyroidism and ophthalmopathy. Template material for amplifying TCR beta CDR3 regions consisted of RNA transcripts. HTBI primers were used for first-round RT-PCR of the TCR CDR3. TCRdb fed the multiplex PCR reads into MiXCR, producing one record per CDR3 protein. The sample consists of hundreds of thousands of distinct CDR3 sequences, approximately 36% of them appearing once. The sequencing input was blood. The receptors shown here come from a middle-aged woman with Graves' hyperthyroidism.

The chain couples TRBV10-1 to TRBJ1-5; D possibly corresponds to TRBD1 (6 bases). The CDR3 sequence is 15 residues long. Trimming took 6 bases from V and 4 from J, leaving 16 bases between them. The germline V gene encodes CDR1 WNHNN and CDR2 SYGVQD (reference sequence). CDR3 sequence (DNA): TGCGCCAGCAGCCAAGCAGGGGTGGGTAATCAGCCCCAGCATTTT. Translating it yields CASSQAGVGNQPQHF.

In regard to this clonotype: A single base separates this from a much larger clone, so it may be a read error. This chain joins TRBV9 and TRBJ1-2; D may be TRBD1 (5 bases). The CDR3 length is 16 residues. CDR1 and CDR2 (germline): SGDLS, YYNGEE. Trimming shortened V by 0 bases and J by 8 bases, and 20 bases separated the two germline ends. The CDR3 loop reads CASSVDGTPDGEGYTF. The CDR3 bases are TGTGCCAGCAGCGTAGATGGGACGCCGGACGGGGAAGGCTACACCTTC.

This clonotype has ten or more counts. CDR3 sequence: CASSLRQGGMNTEAFF. The DNA of the CDR3 is TGCGCCAGCAGCTTGCGACAGGGTGGGATGAACACTGAAGCTTTCTTT. The chain employs TRBV5-1 and TRBJ1-1; 7 positions agree with TRBD1. The germline V gene has CDR1 SGHRS and CDR2 YFSETQ. The junction had 6 bases not matched to a gene; V was cut back by 1 base and J by 0 bases. The CDR3 contains 16 residues. Using reference TRBV5-1 and TRBJ1-1 for the parts outside the CDR3, the full variable domain is KAGVTQTPRYLIKTRGQQVTLSCSPISGHRSVSWYQQTPGQGLQFLFEYFSETQRNKGNFPGRFSGRQFSNSRSEMNVSTLELGDSALYLCASSLRQGGMNTEAFFGQGTRLTVV.

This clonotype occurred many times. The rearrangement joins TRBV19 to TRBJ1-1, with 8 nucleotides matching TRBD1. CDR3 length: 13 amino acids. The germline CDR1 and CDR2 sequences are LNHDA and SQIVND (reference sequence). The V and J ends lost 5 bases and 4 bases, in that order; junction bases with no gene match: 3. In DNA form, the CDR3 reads TGTGCCAGTAGTTCCGGGACAGGCACTGAAGCTTTCTTT. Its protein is CASSSGTGTEAFF.

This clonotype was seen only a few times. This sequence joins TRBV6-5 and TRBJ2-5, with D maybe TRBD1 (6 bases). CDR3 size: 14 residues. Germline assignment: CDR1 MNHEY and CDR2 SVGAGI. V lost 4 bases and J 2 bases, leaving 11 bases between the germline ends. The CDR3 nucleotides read TGTGCCAGCAGTTCATGGACAGAACAAGAGACCCAGTACTTC. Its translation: CASSSWTEQETQYF.

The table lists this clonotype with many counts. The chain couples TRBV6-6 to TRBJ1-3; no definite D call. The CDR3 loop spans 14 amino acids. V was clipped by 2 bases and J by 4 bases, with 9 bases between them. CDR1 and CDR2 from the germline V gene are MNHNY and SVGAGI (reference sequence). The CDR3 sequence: CASSYGTEGNTIYF. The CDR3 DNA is TGTGCCAGCAGTTACGGCACAGAAGGAAACACCATATATTTT.

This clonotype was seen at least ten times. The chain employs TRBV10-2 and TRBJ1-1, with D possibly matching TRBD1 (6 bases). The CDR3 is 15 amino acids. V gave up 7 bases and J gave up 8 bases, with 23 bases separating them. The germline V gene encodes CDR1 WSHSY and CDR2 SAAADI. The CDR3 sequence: CASNTAGVVNLEAFF. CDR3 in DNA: TGCGCCAGCAACACGGCAGGGGTGGTGAACTTAGAAGCTTTCTTT.

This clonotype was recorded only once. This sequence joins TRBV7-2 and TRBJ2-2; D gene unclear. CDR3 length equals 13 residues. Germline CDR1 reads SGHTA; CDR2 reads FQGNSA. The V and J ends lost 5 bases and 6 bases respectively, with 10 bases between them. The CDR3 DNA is TGTGCCAGCAGCCAGATAGACTCCGGGGAGCTGTTTTTT. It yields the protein CASSQIDSGELFF.

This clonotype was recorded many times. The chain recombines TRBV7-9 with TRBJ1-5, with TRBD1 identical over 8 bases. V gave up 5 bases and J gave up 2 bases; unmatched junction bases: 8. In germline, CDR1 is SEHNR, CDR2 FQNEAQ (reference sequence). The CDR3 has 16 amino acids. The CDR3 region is CASSQWTGKGNQPQHF. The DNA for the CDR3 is TGTGCCAGCAGCCAATGGACAGGGAAAGGCAATCAGCCCCAGCATTTT.

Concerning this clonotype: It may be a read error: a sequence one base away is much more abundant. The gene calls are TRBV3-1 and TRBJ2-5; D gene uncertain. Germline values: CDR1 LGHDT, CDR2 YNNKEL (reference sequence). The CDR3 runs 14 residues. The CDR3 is CATSPEIVGETQYF. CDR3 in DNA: TGTGCCACCAGCCCCGAGATCGTGGGAGAGACCCAGTACTTC.

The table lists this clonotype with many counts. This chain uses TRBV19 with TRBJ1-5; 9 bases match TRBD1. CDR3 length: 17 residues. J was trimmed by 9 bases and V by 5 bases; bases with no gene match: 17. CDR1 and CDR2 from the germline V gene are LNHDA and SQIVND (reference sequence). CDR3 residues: CASSAIPGQGPDRPQHF. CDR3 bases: TGTGCCAGTAGTGCAATTCCGGGACAGGGACCCGATAGGCCCCAGCATTTT.

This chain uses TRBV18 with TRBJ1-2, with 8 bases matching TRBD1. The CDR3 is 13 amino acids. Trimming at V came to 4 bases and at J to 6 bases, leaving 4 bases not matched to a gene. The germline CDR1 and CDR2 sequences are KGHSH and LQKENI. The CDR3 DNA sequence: TGTGCCAGCTCACTACAGGGGGAAAATGGCTACACCTTC. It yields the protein CASSLQGENGYTF.

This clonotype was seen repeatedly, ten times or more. The chain's CDR3 is CATGPGTDGNQPQHF. In DNA form, the CDR3 reads TGTGCCACCGGACCGGGAACAGATGGCAATCAGCCCCAGCATTTT. The rearrangement links TRBV24-1 to TRBJ1-5; D is undetermined. CDR3 length: 15 amino acids. V dropped 9 bases and J dropped 2 bases, with 16 bases sitting between them. Germline CDR1 KGHDR, CDR2 SFDVKD.

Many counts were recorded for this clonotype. The CDR3 reads CASSMGRTSNQPQHF. CDR3 bases: TGTGCCAGTAGTATGGGCAGGACGAGCAATCAGCCCCAGCATTTT. The chain combines TRBV19 with TRBJ1-5; no reliable D call. CDR3 length: 15 residues. Germline V CDR1 and CDR2: LNHDA, SQIVND (reference sequence). V dropped 3 bases and J dropped 1 base, with 10 bases sitting between them.

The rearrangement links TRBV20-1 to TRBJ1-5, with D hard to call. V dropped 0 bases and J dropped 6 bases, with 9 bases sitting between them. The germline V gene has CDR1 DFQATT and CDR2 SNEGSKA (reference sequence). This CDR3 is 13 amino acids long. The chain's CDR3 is CSARDGRLQPQHF. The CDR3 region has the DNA TGCAGTGCTAGAGATGGTCGGCTTCAGCCCCAGCATTTT.

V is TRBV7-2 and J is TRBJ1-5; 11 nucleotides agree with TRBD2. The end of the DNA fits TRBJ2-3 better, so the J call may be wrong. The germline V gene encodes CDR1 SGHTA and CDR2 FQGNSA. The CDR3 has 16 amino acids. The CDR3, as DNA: TGTGCCAGCAGCTTAGGACTAGCGGGGTACACAGATACGCAGTATTTT. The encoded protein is CASSLGLAGYTDTQYF.

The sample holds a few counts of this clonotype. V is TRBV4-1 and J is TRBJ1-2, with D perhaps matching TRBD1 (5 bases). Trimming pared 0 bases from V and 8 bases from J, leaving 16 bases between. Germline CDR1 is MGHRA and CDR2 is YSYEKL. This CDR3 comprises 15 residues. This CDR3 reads CASSQDSSRAGGYTF. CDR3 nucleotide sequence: TGCGCCAGCAGCCAAGACTCGTCCAGGGCAGGGGGCTACACCTTC.

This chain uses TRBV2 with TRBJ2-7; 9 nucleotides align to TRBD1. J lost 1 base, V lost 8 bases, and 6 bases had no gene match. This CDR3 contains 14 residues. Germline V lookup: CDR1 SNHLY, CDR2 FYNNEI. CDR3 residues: CASEMDRGSYEQYF. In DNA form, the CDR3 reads TGTGCCAGCGAAATGGACAGGGGATCCTACGAGCAGTACTTC.

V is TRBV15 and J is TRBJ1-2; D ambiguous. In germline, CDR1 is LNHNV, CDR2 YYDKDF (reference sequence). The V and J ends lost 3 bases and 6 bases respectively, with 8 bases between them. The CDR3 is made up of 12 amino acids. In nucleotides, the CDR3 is TGTGCCACCAGCAGTGAGCGGGATGGCTACACCTTC. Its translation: CATSSERDGYTF.

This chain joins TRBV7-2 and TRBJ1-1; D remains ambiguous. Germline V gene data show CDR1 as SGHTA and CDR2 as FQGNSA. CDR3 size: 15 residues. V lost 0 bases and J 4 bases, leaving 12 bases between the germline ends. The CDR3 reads CASSLAPDSGTEAFF. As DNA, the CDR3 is TGTGCCAGCAGCTTAGCGCCCGATTCGGGCACTGAAGCTTTCTTT.

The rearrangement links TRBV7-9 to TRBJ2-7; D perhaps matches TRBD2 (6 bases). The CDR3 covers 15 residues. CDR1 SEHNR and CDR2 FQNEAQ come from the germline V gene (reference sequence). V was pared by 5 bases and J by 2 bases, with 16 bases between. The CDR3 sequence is CASSRRDWEAYEQYF. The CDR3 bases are TGTGCCAGCAGCCGCCGGGACTGGGAAGCCTACGAGCAGTACTTC.

As DNA, the CDR3 is TGTGCCAGCAGCTTCAGGGGACTAGCGGGTGACACCGGGGAGCTGTTTTTT. Residues: CASSFRGLAGDTGELFF. This sequence joins TRBV6-2 or TRBV6-3 and TRBJ2-2, with 12 bases identical to TRBD2. Losses at the gene ends were 6 bases for V and 3 bases for J; bases not matched to a gene: 8. From germline, CDR1 is MNHEY and CDR2 SVGEGT. The CDR3 totals 17 residues.

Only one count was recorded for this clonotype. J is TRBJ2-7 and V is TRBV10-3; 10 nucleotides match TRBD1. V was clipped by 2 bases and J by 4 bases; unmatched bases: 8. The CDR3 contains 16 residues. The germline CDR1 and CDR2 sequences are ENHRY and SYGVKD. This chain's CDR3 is CAISEKVDRGKYEQYF. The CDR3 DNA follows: TGTGCCATCAGTGAGAAAGTGGACAGGGGGAAATACGAGCAGTACTTC.

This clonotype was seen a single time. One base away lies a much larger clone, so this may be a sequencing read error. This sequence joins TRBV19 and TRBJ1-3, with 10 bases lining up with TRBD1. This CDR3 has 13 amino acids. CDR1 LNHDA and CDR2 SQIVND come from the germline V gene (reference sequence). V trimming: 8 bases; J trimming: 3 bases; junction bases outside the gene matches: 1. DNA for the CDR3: TGTGCCAGTGGGACAGGGGTTGGAAACACCATATATTTT. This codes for CASGTGVGNTIYF.

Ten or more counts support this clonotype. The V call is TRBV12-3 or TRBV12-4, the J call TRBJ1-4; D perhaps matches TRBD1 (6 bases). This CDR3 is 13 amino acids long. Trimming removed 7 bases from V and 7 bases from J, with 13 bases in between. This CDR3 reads CASKNRESEKLFF. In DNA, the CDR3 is TGTGCCAGCAAAAACAGGGAGAGTGAAAAACTGTTTTTT.